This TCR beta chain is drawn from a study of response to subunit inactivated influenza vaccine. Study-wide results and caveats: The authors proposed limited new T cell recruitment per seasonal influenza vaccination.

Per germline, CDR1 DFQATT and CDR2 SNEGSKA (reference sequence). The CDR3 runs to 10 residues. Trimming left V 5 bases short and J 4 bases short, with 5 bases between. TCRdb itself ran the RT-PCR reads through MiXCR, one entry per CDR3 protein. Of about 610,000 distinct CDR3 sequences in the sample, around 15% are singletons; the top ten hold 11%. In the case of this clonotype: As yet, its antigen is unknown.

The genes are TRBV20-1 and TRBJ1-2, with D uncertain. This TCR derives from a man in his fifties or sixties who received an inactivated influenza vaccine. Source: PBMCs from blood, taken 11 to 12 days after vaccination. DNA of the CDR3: TGCAGTGCTCCCACCTATGGCTACACCTTC. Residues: CSAPTYGYTF.